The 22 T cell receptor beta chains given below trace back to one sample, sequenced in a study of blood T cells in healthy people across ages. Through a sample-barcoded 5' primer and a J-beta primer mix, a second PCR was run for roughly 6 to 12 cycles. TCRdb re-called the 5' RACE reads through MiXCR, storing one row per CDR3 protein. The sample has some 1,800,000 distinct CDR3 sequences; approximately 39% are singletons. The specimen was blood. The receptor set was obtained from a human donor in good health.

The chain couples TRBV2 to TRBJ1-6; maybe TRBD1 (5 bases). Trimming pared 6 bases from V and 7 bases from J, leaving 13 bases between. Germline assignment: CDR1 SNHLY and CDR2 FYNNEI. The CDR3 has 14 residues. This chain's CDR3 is CASRGVSGNSPLHF. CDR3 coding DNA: TGTGCCAGCAGAGGGGTTTCGGGGAATTCACCCCTCCACTTT.

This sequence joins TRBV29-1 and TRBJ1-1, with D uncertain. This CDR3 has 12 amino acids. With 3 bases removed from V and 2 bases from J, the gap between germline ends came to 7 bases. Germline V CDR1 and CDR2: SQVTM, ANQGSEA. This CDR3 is CSVEKINTEAFF. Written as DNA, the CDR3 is TGCAGCGTTGAGAAAATTAACACTGAAGCTTTCTTT. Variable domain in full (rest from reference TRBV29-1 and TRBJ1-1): SAVISQKPSRDICQRGTSLTIQCQVDSQVTMMFWYRQQPGQSLTLIATANQGSEATYESGFVIDKFPISRPNLTFSTLTVSNMSPEDSSIYLCSVEKINTEAFFGQGTRLTVV.

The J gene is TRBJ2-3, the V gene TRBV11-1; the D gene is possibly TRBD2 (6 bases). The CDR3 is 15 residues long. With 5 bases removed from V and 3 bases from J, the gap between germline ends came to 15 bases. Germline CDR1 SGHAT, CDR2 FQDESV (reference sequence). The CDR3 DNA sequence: TGTGCCAGCAGCCGGGGGAGCACCAGGACAGATACGCAGTATTTT. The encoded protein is CASSRGSTRTDTQYF.

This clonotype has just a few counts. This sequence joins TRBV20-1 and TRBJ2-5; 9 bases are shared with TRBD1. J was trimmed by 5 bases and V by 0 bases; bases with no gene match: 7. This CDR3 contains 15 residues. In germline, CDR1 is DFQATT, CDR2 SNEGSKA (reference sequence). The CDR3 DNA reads TGCAGTGCTAGAGAGGACAGGGGCGCTAGGGAGACCCAGTACTTC. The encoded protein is CSAREDRGARETQYF.

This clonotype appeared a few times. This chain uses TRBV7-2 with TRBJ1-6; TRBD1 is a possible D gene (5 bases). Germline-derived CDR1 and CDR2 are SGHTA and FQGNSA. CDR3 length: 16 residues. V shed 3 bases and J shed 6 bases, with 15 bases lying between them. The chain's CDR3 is CASSFGGAKLNSPLHF. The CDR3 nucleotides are TGTGCCAGCAGCTTTGGTGGGGCGAAGCTTAATTCACCCCTCCACTTT.

Here the CDR3 DNA reads TGTGCCATAGCGCCCAGCGGCGACCGGGAGCTGTTTTTT. Translated: CAIAPSGDRELFF. The rearrangement uses TRBV10-3 and TRBJ2-2; perhaps TRBD2 as D (5 bases). V lost 9 bases, J lost 9 bases, and 17 bases lay in between. The V gene's germline CDR1 is ENHRY and CDR2 SYGVKD. The CDR3 contains 13 residues.

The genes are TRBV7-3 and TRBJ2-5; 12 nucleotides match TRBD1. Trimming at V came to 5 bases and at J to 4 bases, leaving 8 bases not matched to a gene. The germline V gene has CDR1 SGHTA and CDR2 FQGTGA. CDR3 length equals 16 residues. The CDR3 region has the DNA TGTGCCAGCAGCCCGGTTGGGGACAGGGGGCGAGAGACCCAGTACTTC. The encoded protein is CASSPVGDRGRETQYF.

CDR3 bases: TGTGCCAGCAGCCGTCAGGGACAGGGGGCTTCAGAGACCCAGTACTTC. Translating it yields CASSRQGQGASETQYF. This sequence joins TRBV5-4 and TRBJ2-5; 12 nucleotides match TRBD1. The germline CDR1 and CDR2 sequences are SGHNT and YYREEE (reference sequence). This CDR3 comprises 16 residues. V shed 4 bases, J shed 4 bases, and the junction held 8 bases outside the gene matches.

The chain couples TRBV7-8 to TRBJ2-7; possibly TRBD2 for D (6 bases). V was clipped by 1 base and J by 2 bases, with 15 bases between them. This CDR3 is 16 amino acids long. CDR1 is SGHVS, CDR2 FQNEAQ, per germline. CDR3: CASSLDTGGDPYEQYF. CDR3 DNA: TGTGCCAGCAGCTTAGATACCGGGGGAGACCCCTACGAGCAGTACTTC.

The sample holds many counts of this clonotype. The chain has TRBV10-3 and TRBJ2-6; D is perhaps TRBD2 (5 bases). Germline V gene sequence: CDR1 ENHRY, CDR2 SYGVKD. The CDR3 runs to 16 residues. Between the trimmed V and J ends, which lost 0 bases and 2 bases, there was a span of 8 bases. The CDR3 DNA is TGTGCCATCAGTGAGTCGGGGAGACCTGGGGCCAACGTCCTGACTTTC. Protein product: CAISESGRPGANVLTF.

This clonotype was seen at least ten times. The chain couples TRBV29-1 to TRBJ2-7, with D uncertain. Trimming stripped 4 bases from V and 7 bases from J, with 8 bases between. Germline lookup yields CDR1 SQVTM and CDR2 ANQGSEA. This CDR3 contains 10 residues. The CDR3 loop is CSVVESEQYF. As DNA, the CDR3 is TGCAGCGTTGTCGAGAGTGAGCAGTACTTC.

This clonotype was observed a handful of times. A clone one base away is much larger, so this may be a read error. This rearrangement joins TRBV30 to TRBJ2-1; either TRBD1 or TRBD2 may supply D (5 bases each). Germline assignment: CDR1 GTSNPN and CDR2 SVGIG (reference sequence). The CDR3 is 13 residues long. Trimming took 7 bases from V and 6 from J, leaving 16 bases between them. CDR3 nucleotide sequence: TGTGCCTTCCATCGGGGCATTAGCAATGAGCAGTTCTTC. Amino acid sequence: CAFHRGISNEQFF.

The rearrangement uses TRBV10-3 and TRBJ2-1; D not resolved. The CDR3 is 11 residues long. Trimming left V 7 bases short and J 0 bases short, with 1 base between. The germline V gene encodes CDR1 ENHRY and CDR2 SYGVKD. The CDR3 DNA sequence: TGTGCCATCAACTCCTACAATGAGCAGTTCTTC. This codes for CAINSYNEQFF.

The CDR3, as DNA: TGCGCCAGCAGCTTGGACGGCGAGAATGAAAAACTGTTTTTT. Amino acid sequence: CASSLDGENEKLFF. The chain is built from TRBV5-1 and TRBJ1-4; D is unresolved. Germline V gene data show CDR1 as SGHRS and CDR2 as YFSETQ. V gave up 0 bases and J gave up 5 bases, with 8 bases separating them. This CDR3 is built from 14 residues.

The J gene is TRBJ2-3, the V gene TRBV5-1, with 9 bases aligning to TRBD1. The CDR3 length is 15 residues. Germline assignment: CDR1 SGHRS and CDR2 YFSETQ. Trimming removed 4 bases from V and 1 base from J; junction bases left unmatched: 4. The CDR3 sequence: CASSIRDRGTDTQYF. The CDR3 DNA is TGCGCCAGCAGCATCCGGGACAGGGGCACAGATACGCAGTATTTT.

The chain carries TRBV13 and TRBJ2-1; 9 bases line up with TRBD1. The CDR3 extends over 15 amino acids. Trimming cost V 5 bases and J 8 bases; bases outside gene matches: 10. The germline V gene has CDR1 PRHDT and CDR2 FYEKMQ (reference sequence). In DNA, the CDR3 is TGTGCCAGCAGCGGAGTGCGGGACAGGGCATATGAGCAGTTCTTC. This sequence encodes CASSGVRDRAYEQFF.

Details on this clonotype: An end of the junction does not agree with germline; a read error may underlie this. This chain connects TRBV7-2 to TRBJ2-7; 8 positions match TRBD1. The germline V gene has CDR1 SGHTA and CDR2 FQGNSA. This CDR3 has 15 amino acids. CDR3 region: CASTPDRAINNELYF. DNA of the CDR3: TGTGCCAGCACTCCGGACAGGGCCATCAACAACGAGCTGTACTTC.

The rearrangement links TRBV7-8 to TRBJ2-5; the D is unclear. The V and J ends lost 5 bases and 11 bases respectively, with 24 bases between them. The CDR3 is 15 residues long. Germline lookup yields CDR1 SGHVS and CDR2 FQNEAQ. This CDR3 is CASSPGRNSCNEQYF. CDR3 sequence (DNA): TGTGCCAGCAGCCCCGGCCGTAACTCCTGCAATGAGCAGTACTTC.

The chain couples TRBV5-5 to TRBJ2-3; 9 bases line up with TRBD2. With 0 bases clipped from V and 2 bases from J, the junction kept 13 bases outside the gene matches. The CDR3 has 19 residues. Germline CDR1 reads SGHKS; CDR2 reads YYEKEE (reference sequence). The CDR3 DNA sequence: TGTGCCAGCAGCTTGGTGGCCCTCGGGGCGGGGGGGCCCACAGATACGCAGTATTTT. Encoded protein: CASSLVALGAGGPTDTQYF.

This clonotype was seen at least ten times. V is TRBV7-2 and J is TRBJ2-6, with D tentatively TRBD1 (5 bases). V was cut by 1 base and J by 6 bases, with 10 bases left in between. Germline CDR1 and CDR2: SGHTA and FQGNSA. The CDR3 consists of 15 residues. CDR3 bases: TGTGCCAGCAGCTTAGAAGGGGTAAAGGCCAACGTCCTGACTTTC. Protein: CASSLEGVKANVLTF. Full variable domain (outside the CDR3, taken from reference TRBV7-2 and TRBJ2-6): GAGVSQSPSNKVTEKGKDVELRCDPISGHTALYWYRQSLGQGLEFLIYFQGNSAPDKSGLPSDRFSAERTGGSVSTLTIQRTQQEDSAVYLCASSLEGVKANVLTFGAGSRLTVL.

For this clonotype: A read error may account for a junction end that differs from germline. CDR3 bases: TGCAGCGCTAGGTCCGGCGGGGGTTCCTCCGAGCAGTACTTC. Protein: CSARSGGGSSEQYF. This chain uses TRBV20-1 with TRBJ2-7, with 7 nucleotides matching TRBD2. The CDR3 covers 14 residues. CDR1 is DFQATT and CDR2 is SNEGSKA in the germline V gene (reference sequence).

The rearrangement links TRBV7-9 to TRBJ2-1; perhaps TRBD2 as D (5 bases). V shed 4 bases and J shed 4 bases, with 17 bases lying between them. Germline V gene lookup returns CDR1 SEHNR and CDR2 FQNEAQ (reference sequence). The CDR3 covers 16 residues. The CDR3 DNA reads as TGTGCCAGCAGCTCGGATGAGGGCCCCTTTTACAATGAGCAGTTCTTC. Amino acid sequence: CASSSDEGPFYNEQFF.